This record covers a single T cell receptor (beta chain). The sample belongs to a study of PD-1 blockade in classical Hodgkin lymphoma. Regarding time point: cycle 4 day 1 (C4D1), after five to seven weeks of nivolumab. Relapse was seen in all patients after autologous stem cell transplantation, and brentuximab vedotin exposure was variable. The CDR3 contains 18 residues. Looked up from germline, CDR1 is LNHDA and CDR2 is SQIVND (reference sequence). V shed 5 bases and J 6 bases; nucleotides not matched to a gene: 15. Clones were sequenced by immunoSEQ multiplex PCR, and TCRdb holds only the in-frame ones, with some missing. This table has some 17,000 clones, less than 70% appearing once.

The sequence was obtained from a human donor with classical Hodgkin lymphoma. The V gene is TRBV19, the J gene TRBJ2-1; 11 nucleotides line up with TRBD2. This specimen consisted of peripheral blood mononuclear cells (PBMCs), obtained before the fourth cycle of nivolumab. Here the CDR3 DNA reads TGTGCCAGTAGTCTCTTCTGGTCCGGGACTAGCGGAACCAATGAGCAGTTCTTC. Amino acids: CASSLFWSGTSGTNEQFF.